The 20 T cell receptor beta chains listed next were all sequenced from one sample in a study of T cell responses to AZD1222 COVID-19 vaccine. Using immunoSEQ multiplex PCR, the repertoire was profiled, and TCRdb retains in-frame clones only, with some absent. The repertoire holds some 74,000 clones, with around 80% as singletons. The sequenced sample was peripheral blood, obtained on day 0 of AZD1222 vaccination. The source of these receptors is an adult in good health.

The table lists this clone with a few counts. The same CDR3 is also encoded by other DNA sequences in this sample. CDR3: CASSLVEANTEAFF. CDR3 DNA: TGTGCCAGCAGCTTAGTAGAGGCGAACACTGAAGCTTTCTTT. The rearrangement joins TRBV7-8 to TRBJ1-1; D ambiguous. Germline CDR1 reads SGHVS; CDR2 reads FQNEAQ. The CDR3 spans 14 residues. The germline V and J ends were trimmed by 1 base and 1 base, with 7 bases remaining between them.

The V call is TRBV14, the J call TRBJ2-7; 8 bases map to TRBD2. Germline CDR1 and CDR2: SGHDN and FVKESK. The trim removed 1 base at V and 7 bases at J, leaving 12 bases unmatched. This CDR3 spans 16 amino acids. The CDR3 sequence: CASSQGLAGIVREQYF. The CDR3 DNA follows: TGTGCCAGCAGCCAAGGATTAGCGGGGATAGTACGGGAGCAGTACTTC.

This clone counts as medium-sized. The chain joins TRBV27 to TRBJ1-6; TRBD1 matches 9 bases. The germline CDR1 and CDR2 sequences are MNHEY and SMNVEV (reference sequence). V trimming: 6 bases; J trimming: 7 bases; junction bases outside the gene matches: 13. The CDR3 is made up of 17 amino acids. The DNA for the CDR3 is TGTGCCAGCAGATTAGGGACAGGGATCGCACCGAATTCACCCCTCCACTTT. Encoded protein: CASRLGTGIAPNSPLHF.

The rearrangement uses TRBV7-2 and TRBJ1-2; TRBD1 aligns across 8 bases. The trim removed 5 bases at V and 4 bases at J, leaving 6 bases unmatched. The CDR3 is 14 residues long. Germline-derived CDR1 and CDR2 are SGHTA and FQGNSA. The DNA for the CDR3 is TGTGCCAGCAGCATTGACAGGGGAGGCTATGGCTACACCTTC. Encoded protein: CASSIDRGGYGYTF.

This rearrangement joins TRBV7-8 to TRBJ2-1; D gene ambiguous. Trimming removed 5 bases from V and 0 bases from J, with 11 bases in between. CDR1 and CDR2 from the germline V gene are SGHVS and FQNEAQ. The CDR3 consists of 15 residues. For the CDR3, the DNA is TGTGCCAGCAGCCCCACACCGAGCTCCTACAATGAGCAGTTCTTC. Translation gives CASSPTPSSYNEQFF.

This clone was recorded only once. The CDR3 spells CASSSLAGSLGEQFF. The CDR3 nucleotides read TGTGCCAGCAGCTCCCTAGCGGGGAGTTTAGGTGAGCAGTTCTTC. The rearrangement joins TRBV7-8 to TRBJ2-1, with 9 bases fitting TRBD2. Germline loops: CDR1 SGHVS, CDR2 FQNEAQ. CDR3 length: 15 residues. Unmatched junction bases numbered 10, after V lost 4 bases and J lost 9 bases.

This clone was found a few times. The rearrangement joins TRBV5-1 to TRBJ1-3, with 7 bases fitting TRBD1. The CDR3 covers 16 residues. Unmatched junction bases numbered 6, after V lost 0 bases and J lost 3 bases. The V gene's germline CDR1 is SGHRS and CDR2 YFSETQ. This chain's CDR3 is CASSLVGRGFGNTIYF. The CDR3 DNA reads as TGCGCCAGCAGCTTGGTCGGCAGGGGGTTTGGAAACACCATATATTTT.

The chain combines TRBV6-5 with TRBJ2-7; D perhaps matches TRBD1 (5 bases). Germline V lookup: CDR1 MNHEY, CDR2 SVGAGI. This CDR3 contains 14 residues. V was trimmed by 4 bases and J by 8 bases, leaving 18 bases between them. The DNA of the CDR3 is TGTGCCAGCAGTTTCCCCTCTCTTAAGGGGAAGCAGTACTTC. Protein: CASSFPSLKGKQYF.

The chain couples TRBV28 to TRBJ2-7; D might be TRBD1 (5 bases). In germline, CDR1 is MDHEN, CDR2 SYDVKM. Trimming removed 3 bases at V and 2 bases at J, with 17 bases between. The length of the CDR3 is 16 residues. The CDR3: CASSLGGAMLPYEQYF. As DNA, the CDR3 is TGTGCCAGCAGTTTGGGTGGGGCTATGCTCCCCTACGAGCAGTACTTC.

The chain carries TRBV6-1 and TRBJ1-5, with 8 bases identical to TRBD1. The V and J ends lost 3 bases and 4 bases, in that order; junction bases with no gene match: 11. Germline CDR1 is MNHNS and CDR2 is SASEGT. The CDR3 consists of 17 residues. CDR3 sequence reads: CASSDATRDRKNQPQHF. The CDR3 DNA is TGTGCCAGCAGTGATGCCACCCGGGACAGGAAGAATCAGCCCCAGCATTTT.

This sequence joins TRBV3-1 (or the pseudogene TRBV3-2) and TRBJ1-3; D uncertain. Germline V CDR1 and CDR2: LGHDT, YNNKEL (reference sequence). V lost 0 bases and J 0 bases, leaving 6 bases between the germline ends. The CDR3 is 15 amino acids. CDR3 in DNA: TGTGCCAGCAGCCAAGATACCCTCTCTGGAAACACCATATATTTT. Its protein product is CASSQDTLSGNTIYF.

The chain uses TRBV5-1 and TRBJ2-7; possible D gene TRBD2, 5 bases. Trimming took off 4 bases at V and 5 bases at J, with 13 bases between the two ends. Germline CDR1 SGHRS, CDR2 YFSETQ. This CDR3 contains 13 residues. DNA for the CDR3: TGCGCCAGCAGCCAAACGGGGTACCACGAGCAGTACTTC. It translates to CASSQTGYHEQYF.

Written as DNA, the CDR3 is TGTGCCAGCTCACCGAGGAAGGGCGGGAGCACAGATACGCAGTATTTT. It translates to CASSPRKGGSTDTQYF. The gene calls are TRBV18 and TRBJ2-3; a possible D gene is TRBD2 (5 bases). CDR3 length: 16 residues. The V end was cut by 3 bases, the J end by 0 bases, with 13 bases between. Germline lookup yields CDR1 KGHSH and CDR2 LQKENI.

The J gene is TRBJ1-5, the V gene TRBV3-1 (or the pseudogene TRBV3-2), with D maybe TRBD1 (6 bases). Looked up from germline, CDR1 is LGHDT and CDR2 is YNNKEL (reference sequence). This CDR3 is 15 amino acids long. The ends were cut back, 0 bases at V and 16 bases at J, with 22 bases in the middle. In nucleotides, the CDR3 is TGTGCCAGCAGCCAAGATACCCTAACGGGGGCCCCCATCCATTTT. As protein: CASSQDTLTGAPIHF.

The chain joins TRBV9 to TRBJ2-3; no reliable D call. This CDR3 contains 14 residues. Trimming cost V 1 base and J 2 bases, with 8 bases left between them. Germline values: CDR1 SGDLS, CDR2 YYNGEE. CDR3 protein: CASSVQDHTDTQYF. The CDR3 region has the DNA TGTGCCAGCAGCGTACAGGACCACACAGATACGCAGTATTTT.

This chain joins TRBV12-3 or TRBV12-4 and TRBJ2-7; 7 bases are a match to TRBD1. Trimming removed 0 bases from V and 6 bases from J; junction bases left unmatched: 2. The CDR3 covers 13 residues. The CDR3: CASSLANRGEQYF. The CDR3 DNA reads TGTGCCAGCAGTTTAGCAAACAGGGGCGAGCAGTACTTC.

The chain carries TRBV4-1 and TRBJ2-1; D not certain. The V and J ends lost 3 bases and 5 bases respectively, with 5 bases between them. The germline CDR1 and CDR2 sequences are MGHRA and YSYEKL. This CDR3 is built from 12 residues. In nucleotides, the CDR3 is TGCGCCAGCAGCCATATGAACAATGAGCAGTTCTTC. Translation gives CASSHMNNEQFF.

This chain uses TRBV5-1 with TRBJ2-1, with TRBD1 matching over 11 bases. Germline-derived CDR1 and CDR2 are SGHRS and YFSETQ. CDR3 length: 16 residues. J gave up 7 bases and V 4 bases, and 10 bases lay outside the gene matches. Here the CDR3 DNA reads TGCGCCAGCAGCGGAGGGACAGGGGGTTCTCGGAATGAGCAGTTCTTC. Translation gives CASSGGTGGSRNEQFF.

The J gene is TRBJ2-5, the V gene TRBV5-5, with a possible D match to TRBD2 (5 bases). CDR1 is SGHKS and CDR2 is YYEKEE in the germline V gene (reference sequence). CDR3 length equals 13 residues. Deletions cut 2 bases from V and 2 bases from J, with 7 bases between. CDR3 protein: CASSFGDQETQYF. The CDR3 coding sequence is TGTGCCAGCAGCTTCGGGGATCAAGAGACCCAGTACTTC.

The V call is TRBV7-9, the J call TRBJ1-3, with 7 bases fitting TRBD1. This CDR3 spans 15 amino acids. CDR1 is SEHNR, CDR2 FQNEAQ, per germline (reference sequence). V trimming: 1 base; J trimming: 3 bases; junction bases outside the gene matches: 3. CDR3: CASSLGGTDGNTIYF. The CDR3 nucleotides are TGTGCCAGCAGCTTAGGCGGGACAGATGGAAACACCATATATTTT.